The present T cell receptor beta chain was sequenced within a study of technical replicates of blood from a handful of donors. The CDR3 has 14 amino acids. Germline V gives CDR1 MNHEY, CDR2 SMNVEV (reference sequence). The V end was cut by 4 bases, the J end by 2 bases, with 11 bases between. The method was immunoSEQ multiplex PCR; TCRdb's version includes in-frame clones alone and lacks a portion of them. The sample carries around 80,000 clones, approximately 93% recorded once. The V call is TRBV27, the J call TRBJ2-5; D not certain. The sequence came from a human donor in good health. Sequenced material: T cells isolated from PBMCs. Here the CDR3 reads CASSSPLRQETQYF. The CDR3, as DNA: TGTGCCAGCAGTTCTCCCCTTCGTCAAGAGACCCAGTACTTC.